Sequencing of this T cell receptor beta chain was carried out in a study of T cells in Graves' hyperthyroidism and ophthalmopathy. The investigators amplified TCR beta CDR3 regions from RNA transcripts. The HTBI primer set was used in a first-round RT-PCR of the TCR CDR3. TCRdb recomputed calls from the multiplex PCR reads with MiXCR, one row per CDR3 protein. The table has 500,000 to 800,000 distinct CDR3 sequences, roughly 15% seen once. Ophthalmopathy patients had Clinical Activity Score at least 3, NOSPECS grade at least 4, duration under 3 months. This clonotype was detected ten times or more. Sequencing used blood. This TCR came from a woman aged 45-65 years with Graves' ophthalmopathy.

The chain's CDR3 is CASSASTLPLHF. The DNA of the CDR3 is TGTGCCAGCAGTGCCTCAACATTACCCCTCCACTTT. The V call is TRBV6-1, the J call TRBJ1-6; D gene ambiguous. Between the trimmed V and J ends, which lost 4 bases and 12 bases, there was a span of 10 bases. CDR1 is MNHNS and CDR2 is SASEGT in the germline V gene. The CDR3 has 12 amino acids.